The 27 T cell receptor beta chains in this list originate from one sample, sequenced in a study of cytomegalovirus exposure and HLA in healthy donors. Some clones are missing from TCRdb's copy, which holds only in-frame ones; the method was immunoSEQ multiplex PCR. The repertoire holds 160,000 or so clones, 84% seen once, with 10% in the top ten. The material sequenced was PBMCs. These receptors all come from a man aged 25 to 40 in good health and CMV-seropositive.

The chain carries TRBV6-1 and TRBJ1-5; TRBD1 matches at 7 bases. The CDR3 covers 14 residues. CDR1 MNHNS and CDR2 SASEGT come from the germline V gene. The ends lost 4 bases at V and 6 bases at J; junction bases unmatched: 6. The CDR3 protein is CASSGMTGPQPQHF. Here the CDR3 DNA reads TGTGCCAGCAGTGGAATGACAGGGCCTCAGCCCCAGCATTTT.

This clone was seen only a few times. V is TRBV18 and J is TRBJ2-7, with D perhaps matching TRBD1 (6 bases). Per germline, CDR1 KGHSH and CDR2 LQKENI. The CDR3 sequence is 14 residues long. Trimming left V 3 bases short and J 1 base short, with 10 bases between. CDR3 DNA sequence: TGTGCCAGCTCACCTGACGGGACATCCTACGAGCAGTACTTC. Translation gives CASSPDGTSYEQYF.

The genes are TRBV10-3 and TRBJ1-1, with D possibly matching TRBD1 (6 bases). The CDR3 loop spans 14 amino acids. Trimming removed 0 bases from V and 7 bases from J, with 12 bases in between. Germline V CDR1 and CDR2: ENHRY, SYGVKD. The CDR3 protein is CAISESTGTDEAFF. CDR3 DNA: TGTGCCATCAGTGAGTCAACAGGGACGGATGAAGCTTTCTTT.

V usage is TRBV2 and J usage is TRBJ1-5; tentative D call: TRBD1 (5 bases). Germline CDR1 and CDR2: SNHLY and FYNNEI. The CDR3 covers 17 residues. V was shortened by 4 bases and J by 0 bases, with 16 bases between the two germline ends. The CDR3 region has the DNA TGTGCCAGCAGTGTCATCGGTGGGGGGAATAGCAATCAGCCCCAGCATTTT. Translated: CASSVIGGGNSNQPQHF.

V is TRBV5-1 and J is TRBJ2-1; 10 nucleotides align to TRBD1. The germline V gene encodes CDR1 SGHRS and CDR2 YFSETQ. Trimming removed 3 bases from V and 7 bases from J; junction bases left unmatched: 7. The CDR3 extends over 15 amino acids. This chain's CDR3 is CASSSGTGDLNEQFF. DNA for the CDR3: TGCGCCAGCAGCTCCGGGACAGGGGACCTGAATGAGCAGTTCTTC.

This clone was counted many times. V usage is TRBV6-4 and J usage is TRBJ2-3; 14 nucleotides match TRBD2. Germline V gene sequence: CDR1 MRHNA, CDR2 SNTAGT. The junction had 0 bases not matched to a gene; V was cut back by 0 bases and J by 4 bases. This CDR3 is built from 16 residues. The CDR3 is CASSDSTSGGADTQYF. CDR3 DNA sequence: TGTGCCAGCAGTGACTCGACTAGCGGGGGGGCAGATACGCAGTATTTT.

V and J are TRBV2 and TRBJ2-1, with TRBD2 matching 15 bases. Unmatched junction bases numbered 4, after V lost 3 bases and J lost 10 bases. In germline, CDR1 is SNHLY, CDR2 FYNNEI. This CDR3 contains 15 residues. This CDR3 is CASSEMGLAGGEQFF. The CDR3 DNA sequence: TGTGCCAGCAGTGAGATGGGACTAGCGGGAGGCGAGCAGTTCTTC.

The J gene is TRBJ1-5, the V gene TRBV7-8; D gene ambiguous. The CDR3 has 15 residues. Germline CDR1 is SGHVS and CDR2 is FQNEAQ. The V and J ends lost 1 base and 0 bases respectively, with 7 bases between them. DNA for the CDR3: TGTGCCAGCAGCTTAGACGGTTATAGCAATCAGCCCCAGCATTTT. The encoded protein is CASSLDGYSNQPQHF.

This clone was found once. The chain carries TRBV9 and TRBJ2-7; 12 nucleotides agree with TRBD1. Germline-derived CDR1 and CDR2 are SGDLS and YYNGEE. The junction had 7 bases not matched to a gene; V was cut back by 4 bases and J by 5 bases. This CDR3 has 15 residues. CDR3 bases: TGTGCCAGCAGCTCCCGGGACAGGGGGCTTGACGAGCAGTACTTC. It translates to CASSSRDRGLDEQYF.

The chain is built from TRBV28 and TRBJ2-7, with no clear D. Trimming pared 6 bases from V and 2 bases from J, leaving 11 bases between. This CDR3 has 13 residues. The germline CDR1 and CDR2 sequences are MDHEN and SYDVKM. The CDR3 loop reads CASSQHTTYEQYF. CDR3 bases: TGTGCCAGCAGCCAACACACGACCTACGAGCAGTACTTC.

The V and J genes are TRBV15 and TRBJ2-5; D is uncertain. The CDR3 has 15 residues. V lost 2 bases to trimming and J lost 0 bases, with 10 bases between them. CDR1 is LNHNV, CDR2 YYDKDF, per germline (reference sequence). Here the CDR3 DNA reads TGTGCCACCAGCAGATCAGTACAGTACCAAGAGACCCAGTACTTC. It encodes CATSRSVQYQETQYF.

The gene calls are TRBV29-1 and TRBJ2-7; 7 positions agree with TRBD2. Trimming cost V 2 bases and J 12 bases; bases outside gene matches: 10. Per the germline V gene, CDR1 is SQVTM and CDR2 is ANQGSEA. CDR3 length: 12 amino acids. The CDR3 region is CSVESAGEEVYF. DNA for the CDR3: TGCAGCGTTGAATCTGCGGGAGAGGAGGTGTACTTC.

The chain's CDR3 is CASSLRQVQEYEQYF. The CDR3 DNA reads as TGTGCCAGCAGCCTACGCCAAGTACAGGAGTACGAGCAGTACTTC. The chain uses TRBV14 and TRBJ2-7, with D possibly TRBD1 on 5 matching bases. Between the trimmed V and J ends, which lost 4 bases and 4 bases, there was a span of 17 bases. This CDR3 comprises 15 residues. Germline CDR1 SGHDN, CDR2 FVKESK.

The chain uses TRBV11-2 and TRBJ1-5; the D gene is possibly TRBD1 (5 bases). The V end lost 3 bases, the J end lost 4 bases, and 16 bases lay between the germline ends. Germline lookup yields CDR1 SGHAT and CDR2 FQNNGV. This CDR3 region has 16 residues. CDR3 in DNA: TGTGCCAGCAGCTTGGGGGGTCAGCTTCAAAATCAGCCCCAGCATTTT. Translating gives CASSLGGQLQNQPQHF.

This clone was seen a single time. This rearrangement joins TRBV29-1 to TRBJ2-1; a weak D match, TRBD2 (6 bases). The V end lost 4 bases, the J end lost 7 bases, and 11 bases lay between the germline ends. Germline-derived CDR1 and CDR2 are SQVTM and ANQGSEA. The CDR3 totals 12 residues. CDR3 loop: CSVAGVGNEQFF. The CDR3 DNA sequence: TGCAGCGTTGCGGGAGTCGGGAATGAGCAGTTCTTC.

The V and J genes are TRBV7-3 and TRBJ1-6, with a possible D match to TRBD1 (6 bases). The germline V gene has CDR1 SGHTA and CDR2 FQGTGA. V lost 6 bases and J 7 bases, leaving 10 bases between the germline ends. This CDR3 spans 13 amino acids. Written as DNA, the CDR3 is TGTGCCAGCAGACAGGGCGGCAATTCACCCCTCCACTTT. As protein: CASRQGGNSPLHF. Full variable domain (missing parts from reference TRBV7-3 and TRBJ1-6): GAGVSQTPSNKVTEKGKYVELRCDPISGHTALYWYRQSLGQGPEFLIYFQGTGAADDSGLPNDRFFAVRPEGSVSTLKIQRTERGDSAVYLCASRQGGNSPLHFGNGTRLTVT.

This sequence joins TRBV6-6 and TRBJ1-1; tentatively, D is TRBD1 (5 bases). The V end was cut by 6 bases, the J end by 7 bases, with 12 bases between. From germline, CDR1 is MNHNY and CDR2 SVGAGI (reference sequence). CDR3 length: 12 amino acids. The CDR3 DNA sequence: TGTGCCAGCAGCCCATACCAGGGTGAAGCTTTCTTT. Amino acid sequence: CASSPYQGEAFF.

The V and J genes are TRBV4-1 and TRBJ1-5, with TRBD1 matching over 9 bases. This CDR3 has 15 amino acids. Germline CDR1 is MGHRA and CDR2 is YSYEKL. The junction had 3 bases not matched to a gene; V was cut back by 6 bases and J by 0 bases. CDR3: CASSGTGNSNQPQHF. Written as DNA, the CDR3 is TGCGCCAGCAGTGGGACAGGGAATAGCAATCAGCCCCAGCATTTT.

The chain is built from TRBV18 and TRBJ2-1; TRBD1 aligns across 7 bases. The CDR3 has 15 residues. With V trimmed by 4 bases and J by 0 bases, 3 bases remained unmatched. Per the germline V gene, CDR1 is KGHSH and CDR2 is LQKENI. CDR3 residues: CASSLGTVSYNEQFF. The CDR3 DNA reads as TGTGCCAGCTCACTGGGGACAGTCTCCTACAATGAGCAGTTCTTC.

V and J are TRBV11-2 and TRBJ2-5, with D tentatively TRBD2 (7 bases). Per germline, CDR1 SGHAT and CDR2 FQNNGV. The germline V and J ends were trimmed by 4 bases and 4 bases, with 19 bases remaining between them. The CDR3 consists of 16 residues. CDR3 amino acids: CASSWDRGGGGETQYF. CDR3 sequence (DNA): TGTGCCAGCAGCTGGGATAGAGGGGGGGGAGGAGAGACCCAGTACTTC.

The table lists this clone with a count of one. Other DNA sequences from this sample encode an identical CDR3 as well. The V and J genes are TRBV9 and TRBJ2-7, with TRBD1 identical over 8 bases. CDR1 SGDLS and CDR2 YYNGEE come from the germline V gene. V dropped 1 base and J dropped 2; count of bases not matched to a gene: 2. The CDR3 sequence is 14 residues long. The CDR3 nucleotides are TGTGCCAGCAGCGTAACAGGGGGGCCCTACGAGCAGTACTTC. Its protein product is CASSVTGGPYEQYF.

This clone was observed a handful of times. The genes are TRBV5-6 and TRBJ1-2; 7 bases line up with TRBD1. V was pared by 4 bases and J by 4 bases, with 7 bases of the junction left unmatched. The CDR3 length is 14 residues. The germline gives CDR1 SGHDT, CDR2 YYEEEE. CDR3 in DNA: TGTGCCAGCAGCCTGCAGGGGGGATCCTATGGCTACACCTTC. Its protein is CASSLQGGSYGYTF.

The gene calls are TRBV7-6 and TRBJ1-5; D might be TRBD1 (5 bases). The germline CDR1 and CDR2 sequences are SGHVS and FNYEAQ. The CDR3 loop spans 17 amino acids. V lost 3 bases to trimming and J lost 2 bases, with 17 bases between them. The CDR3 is CASSFAPGGGGNQPQHF. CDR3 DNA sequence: TGTGCCAGCAGCTTTGCCCCCGGGGGAGGGGGCAATCAGCCCCAGCATTTT.

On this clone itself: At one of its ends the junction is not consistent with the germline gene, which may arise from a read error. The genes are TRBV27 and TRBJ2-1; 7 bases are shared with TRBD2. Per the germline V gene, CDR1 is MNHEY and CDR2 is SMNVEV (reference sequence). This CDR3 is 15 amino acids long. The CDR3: CATSPGLAVYNEQFF. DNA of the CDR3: TGTGCCACCAGTCCCGGGCTAGCGGTCTACAATGAGCAGTTCTTC.

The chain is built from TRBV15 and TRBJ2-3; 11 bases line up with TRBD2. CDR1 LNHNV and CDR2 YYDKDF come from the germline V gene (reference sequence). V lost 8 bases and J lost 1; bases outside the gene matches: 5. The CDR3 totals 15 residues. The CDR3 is CATAGLAGRTDTQYF. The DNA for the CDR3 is TGTGCCACCGCCGGACTAGCGGGCCGCACAGATACGCAGTATTTT.

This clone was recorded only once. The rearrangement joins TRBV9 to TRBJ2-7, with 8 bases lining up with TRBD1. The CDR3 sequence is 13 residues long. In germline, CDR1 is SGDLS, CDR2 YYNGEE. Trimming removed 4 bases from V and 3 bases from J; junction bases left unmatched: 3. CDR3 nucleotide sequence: TGTGCCAGCAGCCCAGGACAGGGCTACGAGCAGTACTTC. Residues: CASSPGQGYEQYF.

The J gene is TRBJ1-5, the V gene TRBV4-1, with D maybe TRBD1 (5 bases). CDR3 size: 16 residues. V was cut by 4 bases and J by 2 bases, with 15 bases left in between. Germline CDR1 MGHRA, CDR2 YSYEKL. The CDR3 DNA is TGCGCCAGCAGCCCCTTTGGGGGGATTGGCAATCAGCCCCAGCATTTT. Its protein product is CASSPFGGIGNQPQHF.